The clone carrying this T cell receptor (beta chain) has only a few counts. The whole isolated RNA underwent reverse transcription, so sequencing captured expressed TCRB transcripts. Data came from immunoSEQ multiplex PCR; TCRdb stores just in-frame clones and leaves some out. The sample records 400,000 to 500,000 clones, approximately 15% being singletons. Based on CD45RO/CCR7/CD25/CD127/CD95/CD27, CD4+ regulatory, stem cell-like memory, naive and central memory cells were sorted. This entry comes from a study of beta chain features in type 1 diabetes. The V end lost 5 bases, the J end lost 4 bases, and 14 bases lay between the germline ends. Germline CDR1 and CDR2: SGHVS and FNYEAQ. This CDR3 has 14 residues.

This rearrangement joins TRBV7-6 to TRBJ1-2, with D possibly TRBD1 on 6 matching bases. The TCR was taken from a man aged 30 to 39 in good health. The sample consisted of naive CD4+ T cells from blood. CDR3 sequence reads: CASSIPGEAYGYTF. CDR3 coding DNA: TGTGCCAGCAGCATCCCAGGGGAGGCCTATGGCTACACCTTC. Using reference TRBV7-6 and TRBJ1-2 for the parts outside the CDR3, the full variable domain is GAGVSQSPRYKVTKRGQDVALRCDPISGHVSLYWYRQALGQGPEFLTYFNYEAQQDKSGLPNDRFSAERPEGSISTLTIQRTEQRDSAMYRCASSIPGEAYGYTFGSGTRLTVV.